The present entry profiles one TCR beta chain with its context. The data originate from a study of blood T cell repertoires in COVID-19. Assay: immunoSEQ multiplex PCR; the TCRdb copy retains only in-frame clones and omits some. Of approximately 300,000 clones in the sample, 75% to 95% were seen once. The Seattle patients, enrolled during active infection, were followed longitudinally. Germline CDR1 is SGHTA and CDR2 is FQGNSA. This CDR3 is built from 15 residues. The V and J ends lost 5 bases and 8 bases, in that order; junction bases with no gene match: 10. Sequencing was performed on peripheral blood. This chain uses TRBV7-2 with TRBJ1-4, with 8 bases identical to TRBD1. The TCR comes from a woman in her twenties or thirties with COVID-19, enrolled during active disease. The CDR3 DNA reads TGTGCCAGCAGCCCCCGGACAGGGTTACGGGAAAAACTGTTTTTT. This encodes CASSPRTGLREKLFF.